Below are 28 T cell receptor beta chains sequenced from a single sample in a study of beta chain features in type 1 diabetes (dated by TCRdb to the late 2010s). Study-wide findings and limitations: A moderate but significant shortening of TCRB CDR3 length was observed in type 1 diabetes patients in all four CD4+ subsets.

Antigens of these TCRs are unknown. Receptor amplification or capture employed the immunoSEQ multiplex PCR assay. The entire isolated RNA was reverse transcribed using the High Capacity cDNA Reverse Transcription Kit, and thus expressed TCRB transcripts were sequenced. Sourced from immuneACCESS, this table was stored by TCRdb with only in-frame sequences that have V and J called. A share of the clones is absent; for the studies checked, an unresolved V gene accounts for under half, and the remainder has no known explanation. Counted in this sample were 200,000 to 250,000 clones; 11% to 15% of them appeared once. The ten top clones hold 0.019% of the sample. The sample was naive CD4+ T cells from blood. This specimen's cell subset or site label, interpreted: true naive CD4+ T cells. Receptors originate from a man younger than 45 with type 1 diabetes.

This clone was seen a few times. The chain uses TRBV7-2 and TRBJ2-2; TRBD2 matches 9 bases. The CDR3 sequence is 16 residues long. Germline CDR1 reads SGHTA; CDR2 reads FQGNSA. Germline trimming cut 1 base from V and 6 bases from J; bases unmatched to any gene: 6. The CDR3 loop reads CASSLDGGRAPGELFF. The CDR3, as DNA: TGTGCCAGCAGCTTAGACGGCGGGAGGGCCCCCGGGGAGCTGTTTTTT.

CDR3 residues: CASSQLTGNTDTQYF. The CDR3 DNA sequence: TGTGCCAGCAGTCAACTGACAGGAAACACAGATACGCAGTATTTT. This chain uses TRBV27 with TRBJ2-3; D is perhaps TRBD1 (6 bases). This CDR3 is 15 amino acids long. The V gene's germline CDR1 is MNHEY and CDR2 SMNVEV (reference sequence). Trimming shortened V by 5 bases and J by 2 bases, and 14 bases separated the two germline ends.

This sequence joins TRBV2 and TRBJ1-5, with D possibly being TRBD1 (6 bases). CDR1 and CDR2 (germline): SNHLY, FYNNEI. V lost 0 bases, J lost 0 bases, and 15 bases lay in between. The length of the CDR3 is 18 residues. The CDR3 reads CASSEARTVFYSNQPQHF. As DNA, the CDR3 is TGTGCCAGCAGTGAAGCGCGGACAGTCTTCTATAGCAATCAGCCCCAGCATTTT.

V usage is TRBV10-2 and J usage is TRBJ2-1; 8 bases fit TRBD2. The CDR3 totals 14 residues. After removal of 2 bases from V and 8 bases from J, the junction contained 5 bases not matched to a gene. Per the germline V gene, CDR1 is WSHSY and CDR2 is SAAADI. The CDR3 region is CASSEPGLDYEQFF. DNA of the CDR3: TGCGCCAGCAGTGAGCCGGGACTAGATTATGAGCAGTTCTTC.

The rearrangement uses TRBV6-5 and TRBJ1-2, with D unresolved. With 2 bases removed from V and 0 bases from J, the gap between germline ends came to 4 bases. This CDR3 is 13 amino acids long. CDR1 and CDR2 (germline): MNHEY, SVGAGI. The CDR3 reads CASSYTANYGYTF. The CDR3 nucleotides read TGTGCCAGCAGTTACACAGCTAACTATGGCTACACCTTC.

V usage is TRBV9 and J usage is TRBJ2-1; TRBD1 matches 8 bases. CDR3 length equals 15 residues. V shed 0 bases and J 2 bases; nucleotides not matched to a gene: 1. Germline-derived CDR1 and CDR2 are SGDLS and YYNGEE. The CDR3: CASSVAQGAYNEQFF. CDR3 nucleotide sequence: TGTGCCAGCAGCGTAGCACAGGGGGCCTACAATGAGCAGTTCTTC.

CDR3 loop: CSVTPTGLLNTEAFF. CDR3 coding DNA: TGCAGCGTTACCCCCACGGGACTGCTGAACACTGAAGCTTTCTTT. V gene TRBV29-1 combines with J gene TRBJ1-1, with D possibly being TRBD1 (5 bases). V lost 5 bases, J lost 0 bases, and 16 bases lay in between. This CDR3 has 15 amino acids. Germline CDR1 is SQVTM and CDR2 is ANQGSEA.

As concerns this clone: The sample has other DNA sequences that encode this CDR3 too. The J gene is TRBJ1-3, the V gene TRBV5-1, with D perhaps matching TRBD1 (5 bases). Germline CDR1 and CDR2: SGHRS and YFSETQ. The CDR3 loop spans 14 amino acids. V was shortened by 4 bases and J by 0 bases, with 8 bases between the two germline ends. The CDR3: CASSQDSSGNTIYF. In DNA form, the CDR3 reads TGCGCCAGCAGCCAAGACAGCTCTGGAAACACCATATATTTT.

This clone was observed a handful of times. The chain is built from TRBV9 and TRBJ2-1, with a weak D call TRBD2 (6 bases). V gave up 4 bases and J gave up 8 bases, with 13 bases separating them. Germline V lookup: CDR1 SGDLS, CDR2 YYNGEE. The CDR3 has 13 amino acids. CDR3 in amino acids: CASSPSTRYEQFF. Here the CDR3 DNA reads TGTGCCAGCAGCCCATCGACTAGATATGAGCAGTTCTTC. The full variable domain, with the rest looked up from reference TRBV9 and TRBJ2-1, is DSGVTQTPKHLITATGQRVTLRCSPRSGDLSVYWYQQSLDQGLQFLIQYYNGEERAKGNILERFSAQQFPDLHSELNLSSLELGDSALYFCASSPSTRYEQFFGPGTRLTVL.

This clone turned up a few times. The chain uses TRBV2 and TRBJ1-6; D call uncertain. V lost 7 bases and J 10 bases, leaving 17 bases between the germline ends. The length of the CDR3 is 14 residues. Germline V gives CDR1 SNHLY, CDR2 FYNNEI. This CDR3 reads CASTFPSGESPLHF. CDR3 DNA: TGTGCCAGCACCTTCCCCAGCGGAGAGTCACCCCTCCACTTT.

This clone has a handful of counts. V usage is TRBV6-5 and J usage is TRBJ1-2; no clear D. V was pared by 0 bases and J by 1 base, with 12 bases between. Germline loops: CDR1 MNHEY, CDR2 SVGAGI. This CDR3 contains 16 residues. In DNA, the CDR3 is TGTGCCAGCAGTTACTCGAGGGTTGCGGGTAACTATGGCTACACCTTC. Translated: CASSYSRVAGNYGYTF.

This chain joins TRBV9 and TRBJ1-2; TRBD1 matches 7 bases. J gave up 4 bases and V 4 bases, and 10 bases lay outside the gene matches. From germline, CDR1 is SGDLS and CDR2 YYNGEE. The CDR3 runs 15 residues. CDR3 protein: CASSLTPGQPYGYTF. CDR3 DNA: TGTGCCAGCAGCCTCACCCCGGGACAGCCCTATGGCTACACCTTC.

The chain combines TRBV11-2 with TRBJ2-5; 8 bases fit TRBD1. The CDR3 sequence is 15 residues long. Germline CDR1 and CDR2: SGHAT and FQNNGV. With V trimmed by 5 bases and J by 5 bases, 10 bases remained unmatched. As DNA, the CDR3 is TGTGCCAGCAGCCCGCCCGGGACAGGAGGGGAGACCCAGTACTTC. Amino acid sequence: CASSPPGTGGETQYF. Full variable domain (outside the CDR3, taken from reference TRBV11-2 and TRBJ2-5): EAGVAQSPRYKIIEKRQSVAFWCNPISGHATLYWYQQILGQGPKLLIQFQNNGVVDDSQLPKDRFSAERLKGVDSTLKIQPAKLEDSAVYLCASSPPGTGGETQYFGPGTRLLVL.

This clone was picked up a small number of times. The V gene is TRBV7-9, the J gene TRBJ1-2, with D tentatively TRBD1 (6 bases). The CDR3 sequence is 12 residues long. Deletions cut 7 bases from V and 5 bases from J, with 11 bases between. Germline loops: CDR1 SEHNR, CDR2 FQNEAQ (reference sequence). CDR3 DNA: TGTGCCAGCACCACACAGGGTTATGGCTACACCTTC. It translates to CASTTQGYGYTF.

The genes are TRBV5-1 and TRBJ2-3, with D possibly being TRBD1 (6 bases). Trimming removed 4 bases from V and 1 base from J, with 13 bases in between. Germline V gene sequence: CDR1 SGHRS, CDR2 YFSETQ. The CDR3 covers 15 residues. The CDR3 DNA sequence: TGCGCCAGCAGCCCGGGACAACCCCGCACAGATACGCAGTATTTT. This translates into CASSPGQPRTDTQYF.

In its sample, this clone was seen a few times. V and J are TRBV11-2 and TRBJ2-7; D is uncertain. Per germline, CDR1 SGHAT and CDR2 FQNNGV. The CDR3 consists of 14 residues. Trimming pared 1 base from V and 2 bases from J, leaving 9 bases between. The CDR3 DNA is TGTGCCAGCAGCTTAGTACAGAGAACCTACGAGCAGTACTTC. This codes for CASSLVQRTYEQYF.

This clone was found a few times. This chain connects TRBV29-1 to TRBJ1-1; D is possibly TRBD1 (6 bases). CDR1 is SQVTM and CDR2 is ANQGSEA in the germline V gene. V dropped 4 bases and J dropped 4 bases, with 16 bases sitting between them. This CDR3 has 14 residues. CDR3 in DNA: TGCAGCGTTGGCCGGGCAGGGGCCGGCACTGAAGCTTTCTTT. This sequence encodes CSVGRAGAGTEAFF.

The chain combines TRBV5-6 with TRBJ2-2, with 7 bases identical to TRBD1. The CDR3 extends over 16 amino acids. V was pared by 0 bases and J by 6 bases, with 8 bases of the junction left unmatched. Germline assignment: CDR1 SGHDT and CDR2 YYEEEE. CDR3 nucleotide sequence: TGTGCCAGCAGCTTGGAAGGGGGCAATCGGGCCGGGGAGCTGTTTTTT. Its protein is CASSLEGGNRAGELFF.

The sample holds a few counts of this clone. This chain connects TRBV4-2 to TRBJ2-3; a possible D gene is TRBD1 (6 bases). The length of the CDR3 is 16 residues. Germline lookup yields CDR1 LGHNA and CDR2 YNFKEQ. Trimming pared 0 bases from V and 6 bases from J, leaving 16 bases between. Written as DNA, the CDR3 is TGTGCCAGCAGCCAAGATACTGGGGCAGGGGAGGATACGCAGTATTTT. Translating gives CASSQDTGAGEDTQYF.

V is TRBV9 and J is TRBJ2-3; D is possibly TRBD2 (5 bases). V lost 4 bases to trimming and J lost 5 bases, with 8 bases between them. Per the germline V gene, CDR1 is SGDLS and CDR2 is YYNGEE. CDR3 length: 12 residues. The CDR3 loop reads CASSPAGDTQYF. The CDR3 bases are TGTGCCAGCAGCCCCGCGGGAGATACGCAGTATTTT.

This chain uses TRBV12-5 with TRBJ1-5; D is possibly TRBD1 (5 bases). CDR1 and CDR2 (germline): LGHNT, FRNRAP. This CDR3 has 14 residues. Trimming pared 7 bases from V and 0 bases from J, leaving 10 bases between. This chain's CDR3 is CASEGGDSNQPQHF. The CDR3 nucleotides are TGTGCTAGTGAGGGAGGGGATAGCAATCAGCCCCAGCATTTT.

The chain joins TRBV7-9 to TRBJ2-3; the D gene is possibly TRBD1 (6 bases). CDR3 length: 12 residues. Germline V gene lookup returns CDR1 SEHNR and CDR2 FQNEAQ (reference sequence). Trimming stripped 5 bases from V and 4 bases from J, with 7 bases between. CDR3 sequence (DNA): TGTGCCAGCAGCCCAGGGGCAGATACGCAGTATTTT. Translation gives CASSPGADTQYF.

This chain links TRBV28 with TRBJ1-4; possible D gene TRBD1, 6 bases. Trimming removed 6 bases from V and 4 bases from J, with 12 bases in between. This CDR3 has 14 residues. Germline V CDR1 and CDR2: MDHEN, SYDVKM. The CDR3 loop is CASSQGSINEKLFF. For the CDR3, the DNA is TGTGCCAGCAGCCAGGGGTCAATTAATGAAAAACTGTTTTTT. Full variable domain (remainder filled in from reference TRBV28 and TRBJ1-4): DVKVTQSSRYLVKRTGEKVFLECVQDMDHENMFWYRQDPGLGLRLIYFSYDVKMKEKGDIPEGYSVSREKKERFSLILESASTNQTSMYLCASSQGSINEKLFFGSGTQLSVL.

The J gene is TRBJ2-1, the V gene TRBV29-1, with 13 bases fitting TRBD2. CDR3 length equals 14 residues. The V segment lost 7 bases and the J segment 6 bases; nucleotides outside the gene matches: 6. The germline CDR1 and CDR2 sequences are SQVTM and ANQGSEA. CDR3 protein: CSASWTSGSNEQFF. CDR3 bases: TGCAGCGCCTCCTGGACTAGCGGGAGCAATGAGCAGTTCTTC.

This clone was seen more than once but under ten times. The chain combines TRBV29-1 with TRBJ2-2, with a possible D match to TRBD1 (6 bases). Germline lookup yields CDR1 SQVTM and CDR2 ANQGSEA. The V end lost 7 bases, the J end lost 4 bases, and 19 bases lay between the germline ends. This CDR3 has 15 residues. CDR3 coding DNA: TGCAGCGCCCTTCCGGACAGTCAAATCACCGGGGAGCTGTTTTTT. This gives the protein CSALPDSQITGELFF.

The table lists this clone with a few counts. The genes are TRBV6-6 and TRBJ2-1; 7 bases are shared with TRBD1. This CDR3 is 12 amino acids long. With V trimmed by 3 bases and J by 8 bases, 1 base remained unmatched. Germline V gene sequence: CDR1 MNHNY, CDR2 SVGAGI (reference sequence). The CDR3 protein is CASSYTGDEQFF. In DNA, the CDR3 is TGTGCCAGCAGTTATACAGGGGATGAGCAGTTCTTC.

The gene calls are TRBV4-2 and TRBJ2-4; D possibly corresponds to TRBD2 (6 bases). Per the germline V gene, CDR1 is LGHNA and CDR2 is YNFKEQ. The CDR3 totals 14 residues. Between the trimmed V and J ends, which lost 4 bases and 8 bases, there was a span of 15 bases. CDR3 amino acids: CASSPGTPLHIQYF. CDR3 nucleotides: TGTGCCAGCAGCCCCGGGACTCCTCTGCACATTCAGTACTTC.

V is TRBV29-1 and J is TRBJ2-5, with TRBD1 as a possible D gene (5 bases). The J call may be incorrect, as the DNA end agrees better with TRBJ2-7. The germline V gene has CDR1 SQVTM and CDR2 ANQGSEA. The CDR3 totals 12 residues. The CDR3 sequence is CSVATVTYEQYF. DNA for the CDR3: TGCAGCGTTGCGACAGTCACCTACGAGCAGTACTTC.